This T cell receptor beta chain was recorded in a study of a mutant IDH1 vaccine in newly diagnosed glioma. Turning to the study itself: At weeks 1, 3, 5, 7, 11, 15, 19 and 23, patients received a vaccination, eight in all. The study started vaccination 4-6 weeks after radiotherapy alone, or with temozolomide cycles. Averaging roughly 40 years of age, treated patients were about 60% male and around 38% female. The therapy given earlier, which was standard therapy, consisted of radiotherapy, temozolomide, or both, and most of the patients received both.

Comment on this clone: Its antigen is still unknown.

Time point: week 23, last vaccination. Mutant IDH1 20-mer peptide, at 300 ug, made up each vaccine dose, with topical imiquimod. This CDR3 is built from 15 residues. V was cut by 4 bases and J by 1 base, with 13 bases left in between. Germline-derived CDR1 and CDR2 are MGHRA and YSYEKL. Assay used: immunoSEQ multiplex PCR; TCRdb lists only in-frame clones, some missing. The repertoire holds 25,000 to 30,000 clones, roughly 80% seen once, with over 15% in the top ten. The source was PBMCs, collected from a glioma patient whose treatment included an IDH1 peptide vaccine. The source of this sequence is a woman in her twenties or thirties with glioma. The V and J genes are TRBV4-1 and TRBJ1-1, with D possibly matching TRBD1 (5 bases). This CDR3 is CASSPQGNANTEAFF. The CDR3 DNA reads TGCGCCAGCAGCCCGCAGGGAAATGCGAACACTGAAGCTTTCTTT.